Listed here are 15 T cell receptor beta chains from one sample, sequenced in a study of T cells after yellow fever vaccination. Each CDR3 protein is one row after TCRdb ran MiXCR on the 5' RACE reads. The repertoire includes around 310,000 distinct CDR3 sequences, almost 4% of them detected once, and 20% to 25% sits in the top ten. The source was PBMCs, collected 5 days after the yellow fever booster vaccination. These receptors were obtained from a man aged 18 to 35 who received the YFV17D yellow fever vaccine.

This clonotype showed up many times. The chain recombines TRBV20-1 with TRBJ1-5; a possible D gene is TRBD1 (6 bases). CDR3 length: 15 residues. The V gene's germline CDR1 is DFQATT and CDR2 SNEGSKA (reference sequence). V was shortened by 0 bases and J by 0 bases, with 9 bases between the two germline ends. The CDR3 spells CSARETGRSNQPQHF. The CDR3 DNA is TGCAGTGCTAGAGAGACAGGACGTAGCAATCAGCCCCAGCATTTT.

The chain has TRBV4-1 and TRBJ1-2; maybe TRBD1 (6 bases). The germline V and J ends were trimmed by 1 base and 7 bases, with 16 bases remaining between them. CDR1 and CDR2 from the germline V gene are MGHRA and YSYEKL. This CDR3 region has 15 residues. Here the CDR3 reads CASSQVDGGDSGYTF. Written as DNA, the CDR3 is TGCGCCAGCAGCCAAGTTGATGGGGGCGACAGTGGCTACACCTTC.

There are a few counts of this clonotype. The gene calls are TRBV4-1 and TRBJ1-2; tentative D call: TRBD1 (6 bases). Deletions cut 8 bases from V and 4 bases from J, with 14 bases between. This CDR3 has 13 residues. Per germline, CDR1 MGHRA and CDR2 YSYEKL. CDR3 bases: TGCGCCAGCGCCGATCAGGGGACCTATGGCTACACCTTC. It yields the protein CASADQGTYGYTF.

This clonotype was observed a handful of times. The CDR3 region is CASSHTYEQYF. As DNA, the CDR3 is TGTGCCAGCAGTCACACCTACGAGCAGTACTTC. This chain joins TRBV6-2 or TRBV6-3 and TRBJ2-7; no definite D call. Per germline, CDR1 MNHEY and CDR2 SVGEGT. V was pared by 5 bases and J by 2 bases, with 4 bases between. The CDR3 has 11 amino acids.

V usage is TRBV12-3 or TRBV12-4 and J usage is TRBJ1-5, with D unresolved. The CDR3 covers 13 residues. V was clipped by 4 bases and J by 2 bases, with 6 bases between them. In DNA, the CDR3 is TGTGCCAGCAGTTCAGCAGGCAATCAGCCCCAGCATTTT. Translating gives CASSSAGNQPQHF.

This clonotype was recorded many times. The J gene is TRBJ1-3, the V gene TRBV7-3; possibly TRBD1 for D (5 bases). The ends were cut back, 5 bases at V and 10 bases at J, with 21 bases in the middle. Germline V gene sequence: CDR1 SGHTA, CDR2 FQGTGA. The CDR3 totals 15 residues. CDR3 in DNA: TGTGCCAGCAGCCTGGGAGGCACGGTGGGGGGAACCATATATTTT. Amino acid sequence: CASSLGGTVGGTIYF.

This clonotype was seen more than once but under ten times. DNA for the CDR3: TGTGCCAGCAGTTTCGAACATAACACTGAAGCTTTCTTT. Translation gives CASSFEHNTEAFF. The V gene is TRBV12-3 or TRBV12-4, the J gene TRBJ1-1; D is uncertain. The CDR3 is made up of 13 amino acids. Trimming took off 3 bases at V and 2 bases at J, with 7 bases between the two ends.

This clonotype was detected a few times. The CDR3 nucleotides are TGTGCCAGCAGCCAAGAGGCTGTCTTTCATGGCTACACCTTC. Translating it yields CASSQEAVFHGYTF. V gene TRBV3-1 combines with J gene TRBJ1-2, with no clear D. CDR1 LGHDT and CDR2 YNNKEL come from the germline V gene (reference sequence). This CDR3 has 14 amino acids. Deletions cut 0 bases from V and 6 bases from J, with 11 bases between. Full variable domain (rest looked up from reference TRBV3-1 and TRBJ1-2): DTAVSQTPKYLVTQMGNDKSIKCEQNLGHDTMYWYKQDSKKFLKIMFSYNNKELIINETVPNRFSPKSPDKAHLNLHINSLELGDSAVYFCASSQEAVFHGYTFGSGTRLTVV.

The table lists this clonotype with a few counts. CDR3 bases: TGTGCCAGCAGCCCACACTTTACGACTAGCGGGGGTGGTGAGCAGTTCTTC. Translation gives CASSPHFTTSGGGEQFF. The chain carries TRBV7-2 and TRBJ2-1; 12 bases agree with TRBD2. CDR1 is SGHTA, CDR2 FQGNSA, per germline. The ends lost 5 bases at V and 9 bases at J; junction bases unmatched: 14. The CDR3 has 17 residues. Filled out from reference TRBV7-2 and TRBJ2-1, the complete variable domain reads GAGVSQSPSNKVTEKGKDVELRCDPISGHTALYWYRQSLGQGLEFLIYFQGNSAPDKSGLPSDRFSAERTGGSVSTLTIQRTQQEDSAVYLCASSPHFTTSGGGEQFFGPGTRLTVL.

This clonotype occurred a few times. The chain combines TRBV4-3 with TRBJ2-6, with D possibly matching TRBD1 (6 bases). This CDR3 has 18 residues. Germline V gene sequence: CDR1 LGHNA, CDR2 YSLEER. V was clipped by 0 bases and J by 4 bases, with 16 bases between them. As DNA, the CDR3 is TGCGCCAGCAGCCAAGAGTGGAGGCAGGGGCACGGGGCCAACGTCCTGACTTTC. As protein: CASSQEWRQGHGANVLTF.

CDR3 sequence: CASSLVLGDRAKYNEQFF. As DNA, the CDR3 is TGTGCCAGCAGCTTGGTCCTGGGGGACAGGGCGAAGTACAATGAGCAGTTCTTC. This chain links TRBV5-6 with TRBJ2-1; 9 bases are a match to TRBD1. Germline lookup yields CDR1 SGHDT and CDR2 YYEEEE. CDR3 length: 18 amino acids. V shed 0 bases, J shed 4 bases, and the junction held 11 bases outside the gene matches.

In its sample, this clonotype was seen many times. DNA of the CDR3: TGTGCCAGCAGCTTTCTTAGCGGGGGGATCAATGAGCAGTTCTTC. It codes for CASSFLSGGINEQFF. The rearrangement uses TRBV5-5 and TRBJ2-1; 10 bases line up with TRBD2. Germline V CDR1 and CDR2: SGHKS, YYEKEE (reference sequence). V lost 2 bases and J lost 6; bases outside the gene matches: 5. There are 15 residues in the CDR3. The variable domain in full, with the rest retrieved from reference TRBV5-5 and TRBJ2-1, is DAGVTQSPTHLIKTRGQQVTLRCSPISGHKSVSWYQQVLGQGPQFIFQYYEKEERGRGNFPDRFSARQFPNYSSELNVNALLLGDSALYLCASSFLSGGINEQFFGPGTRLTVL.

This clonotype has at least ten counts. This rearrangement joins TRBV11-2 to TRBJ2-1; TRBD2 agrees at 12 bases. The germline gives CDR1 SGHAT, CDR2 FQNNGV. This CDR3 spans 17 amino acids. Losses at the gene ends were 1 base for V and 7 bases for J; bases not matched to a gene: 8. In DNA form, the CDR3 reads TGTGCCAGCAGCTTAGGTTCGCTAGCGGGGGGGACAAATGAGCAGTTCTTC. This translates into CASSLGSLAGGTNEQFF.

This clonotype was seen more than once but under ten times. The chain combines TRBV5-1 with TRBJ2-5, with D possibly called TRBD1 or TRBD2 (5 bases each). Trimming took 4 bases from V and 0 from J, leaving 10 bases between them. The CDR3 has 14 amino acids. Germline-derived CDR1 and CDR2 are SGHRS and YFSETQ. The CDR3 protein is CASSTGRDQETQYF. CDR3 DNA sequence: TGCGCCAGCAGCACGGGACGTGACCAAGAGACCCAGTACTTC.

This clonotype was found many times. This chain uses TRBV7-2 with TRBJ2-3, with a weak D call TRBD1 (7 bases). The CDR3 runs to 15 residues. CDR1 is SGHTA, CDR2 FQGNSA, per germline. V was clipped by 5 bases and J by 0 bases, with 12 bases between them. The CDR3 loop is CASSPRGQSTDTQYF. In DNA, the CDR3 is TGTGCCAGCAGCCCGCGGGGACAGAGCACAGATACGCAGTATTTT.